This T cell receptor (beta chain) emerged from a study of CD8+CD57+ T cells in acquired aplastic anemia. Study observations and caveats: It was found that 25 to 35 CD8+ CDR3 sequences were shared between patients and controls. Simpson's diversity of CD8+ cells was not significantly different in patients compared with controls.

Comment on this clonotype: Its antigen remains unknown.

TCR beta VDJ and CDR3 profiling used genomic DNA as template. TCRdb independently ran MiXCR on the reads; one entry per CDR3 protein. The profile covers about 180,000 distinct CDR3 sequences, with less than 60% appearing a single time and about 1.7% taken by the ten largest. The CDR3 consists of 17 residues. The V segment lost 11 bases and the J segment 4 bases; nucleotides outside the gene matches: 20. Germline loops: CDR1 SGHDN, CDR2 FVKESK. Patients included in sequencing had previously demonstrated CD8+CD57+ cell expansion by flow cytometry. The cohort consisted entirely of patients having severe acquired aplastic anemia.

This receptor was obtained from a human donor with aplastic anemia. The rearrangement uses TRBV14 and TRBJ1-2; 9 bases align to TRBD1. Sequencing used sorted CD4+, CD8+, or CD8+CD57+ T cells (not recorded which) from PBMCs. CDR3 protein: CAWSPDTLQGASYGYTF. The CDR3 DNA reads as TGTGCCTGGAGTCCGGACACACTACAGGGGGCTAGCTATGGCTACACCTTC. The variable domain in full, with the rest retrieved from reference TRBV14 and TRBJ1-2, is EAGVTQFPSHSVIEKGQTVTLRCDPISGHDNLYWYRRVMGKEIKFLLHFVKESKQDESGMPNNRFLAERTGGTYSTLKVQPAELEDSGVYFCAWSPDTLQGASYGYTFGSGTRLTVV.